The 13 T cell receptor beta chains given below trace back to one sample, sequenced in a study of shared clonotypes between healthy human individuals. Libraries were prepared by immunoSEQ multiplex PCR; TCRdb keeps only in-frame clonotypes and omits some of them. The sample carries 2 million to 3 million clones, approximately 94% recorded once. Sequenced: naive CD4+ T cells from PBMCs. Subset here: CD45RA+ positively selected. The receptor set was obtained from a man aged 18 to 30 in good health. Some clones in this sample may be carry-over from other donors' samples.

J is TRBJ2-1 and V is TRBV5-6; D gene ambiguous. This CDR3 is built from 14 residues. Germline assignment: CDR1 SGHDT and CDR2 YYEEEE. V dropped 2 bases and J dropped 1 base, with 7 bases sitting between them. The CDR3 reads CASSFPGSYNEQFF. CDR3 DNA: TGTGCCAGCAGCTTTCCGGGTTCCTACAATGAGCAGTTCTTC.

J is TRBJ2-1 and V is TRBV21-1; the table's D call, TRBD2, has no DNA check behind it. TRBV21-1 is a known pseudogene. This CDR3 comprises 12 residues. This CDR3 is CARGGTCNEQFF. The CDR3 DNA reads TGTGCCAGGGGGGGGACTTGTAATGAGCAGTTCTTC.

The V gene is TRBV6-4, the J gene TRBJ2-3; 13 bases align to TRBD2. Losses at the gene ends were 3 bases for V and 2 bases for J; bases not matched to a gene: 8. Germline CDR1 MRHNA, CDR2 SNTAGT. CDR3 size: 18 residues. Here the CDR3 DNA reads TGTGCCAGCAGTGAGAAGACTAGCGGGAGGCCAGACACAGATACGCAGTATTTT. Translated, it gives CASSEKTSGRPDTDTQYF.

The count of this clone is one. This rearrangement joins TRBV6-1 to TRBJ2-1, with 9 bases matching TRBD2. Germline V gives CDR1 MNHNS, CDR2 SASEGT. The CDR3 covers 16 residues. The junction had 7 bases not matched to a gene; V was cut back by 0 bases and J by 7 bases. This chain's CDR3 is CASSEALRGRENEQFF. DNA for the CDR3: TGTGCCAGCAGTGAAGCGCTTCGCGGGAGGGAAAATGAGCAGTTCTTC.

The rearrangement joins TRBV18 to TRBJ2-2; D not certain. The CDR3 runs to 16 residues. V dropped 2 bases and J dropped 2 bases, with 12 bases sitting between them. The germline V gene has CDR1 KGHSH and CDR2 LQKENI. The CDR3, as DNA: TGTGCCAGCTCACCAGTACAAGGGTCAAACACCGGGGAGCTGTTTTTT. This encodes CASSPVQGSNTGELFF.

The gene calls are TRBV7-3 and TRBJ2-3, with D maybe TRBD1 (5 bases). Trimming removed 0 bases at V and 3 bases at J, with 13 bases between. Germline CDR1 and CDR2: SGHTA and FQGTGA. The CDR3 runs to 16 residues. CDR3 bases: TGTGCCAGCAGCTTAACAGGGGCCTTGGTTACAGATACGCAGTATTTT. Translation gives CASSLTGALVTDTQYF. The variable domain in full, completed from reference TRBV7-3 and TRBJ2-3, reads GAGVSQTPSNKVTEKGKYVELRCDPISGHTALYWYRQSLGQGPEFLIYFQGTGAADDSGLPNDRFFAVRPEGSVSTLKIQRTERGDSAVYLCASSLTGALVTDTQYFGPGTRLTVL.

The gene calls are TRBV28 and TRBJ2-3; TRBD2 matches at 15 bases. The CDR3 has 18 amino acids. From germline, CDR1 is MDHEN and CDR2 SYDVKM. V trimming: 4 bases; J trimming: 5 bases; junction bases outside the gene matches: 10. CDR3 nucleotide sequence: TGTGCCAGCAGTTCCTCTCGGACTAGCGGGAGGGCCCTAGATACGCAGTATTTT. Encoded protein: CASSSSRTSGRALDTQYF.

Remarks on this clone: The sample has other DNA sequences that encode this CDR3 too. This chain connects TRBV9 to TRBJ2-1; 10 bases are shared with TRBD2. CDR3 length: 15 residues. Germline lookup yields CDR1 SGDLS and CDR2 YYNGEE. J was trimmed by 4 bases and V by 2 bases; bases with no gene match: 3. The DNA of the CDR3 is TGTGCCAGCAGCGTTACTAGCGGGGATTACAATGAGCAGTTCTTC. Translation gives CASSVTSGDYNEQFF.

The chain couples TRBV6-5 to TRBJ2-7; 12 positions match TRBD2. With 4 bases clipped from V and 2 bases from J, the junction kept 3 bases outside the gene matches. Germline lookup yields CDR1 MNHEY and CDR2 SVGAGI. The CDR3 has 15 amino acids. CDR3 nucleotides: TGTGCCAGCAGTTTGGGACTAGCGGGCGCCTACGAGCAGTACTTC. It encodes CASSLGLAGAYEQYF.

The V and J genes are TRBV6-1 and TRBJ2-3; TRBD2 matches 10 bases. CDR3 length equals 15 residues. The junction had 3 bases not matched to a gene; V was cut back by 2 bases and J by 4 bases. Germline CDR1 reads MNHNS; CDR2 reads SASEGT. Here the CDR3 DNA reads TGTGCCAGCAGTGAATCAGCGGGAGGGCCAGATACGCAGTATTTT. The encoded protein is CASSESAGGPDTQYF.

CDR3 DNA: TGTGCCAGCAGCGGATTCAGGGGGGCCGAAGCTTTCTTT. It codes for CASSGFRGAEAFF. This chain uses TRBV28 with TRBJ1-1; TRBD1 matches 7 bases. CDR3 length equals 13 residues. Germline lookup yields CDR1 MDHEN and CDR2 SYDVKM. V trimming: 6 bases; J trimming: 8 bases; junction bases outside the gene matches: 9.

This rearrangement joins TRBV28 to TRBJ2-1; 12 bases match TRBD2. V was pared by 8 bases and J by 10 bases, with 6 bases of the junction left unmatched. This CDR3 region has 13 residues. In germline, CDR1 is MDHEN, CDR2 SYDVKM. The CDR3 DNA reads as TGTGCCAGCCGACTAGCGGGAGTGGGGGAGCAGTTCTTC. Protein: CASRLAGVGEQFF.

Comments on this clone: This sample also contains other DNA sequences that code for the same CDR3. The chain is built from TRBV6-5 and TRBJ2-1, with TRBD1 identical over 8 bases. The V segment lost 6 bases and the J segment 0 bases; nucleotides outside the gene matches: 4. The CDR3 has 15 amino acids. Germline CDR1 and CDR2: MNHEY and SVGAGI. The CDR3, as DNA: TGTGCCAGCAGACGACAGGGGAGCTCCTACAATGAGCAGTTCTTC. This translates into CASRRQGSSYNEQFF.